This T cell receptor beta chain was captured in a study of identical twins. Germline V gene sequence: CDR1 SGHDN, CDR2 FVKESK. V was shortened by 2 bases and J by 5 bases, with 12 bases between the two germline ends. CDR3 length: 14 residues. All donors were healthy, and all were Caucasian. Study-level points and caveats: Twin pairs had excess sharing that was weaker in beta out-of-frame sequences. Invariant cells of the MAIT and iNKT types might have partly distorted the zero-insertion analyses.

A universal primer binding site was introduced by template switching. The final cDNA contained unique molecular identifiers. TCRdb itself ran the 5' RACE reads through MiXCR, one entry per CDR3 protein. The sample lists 260,000 or so distinct CDR3 sequences, 6% to 8% occurring once. This clonotype was recorded a few times. Its antigen is not identified. This sample also appeared in a second study, on yellow fever vaccine responses in identical twins.

The TCR was taken from a woman younger than 30 in good health. This chain joins TRBV14 and TRBJ2-5; the D call may be TRBD1 or TRBD2 (5 bases each). The sequencing sample was made of CD8+ T cells sorted from blood. The CDR3, as DNA: TGTGCCAGCAGCCAACAGGGTTGGGGGGAGACCCAGTACTTC. Translation: CASSQQGWGETQYF.